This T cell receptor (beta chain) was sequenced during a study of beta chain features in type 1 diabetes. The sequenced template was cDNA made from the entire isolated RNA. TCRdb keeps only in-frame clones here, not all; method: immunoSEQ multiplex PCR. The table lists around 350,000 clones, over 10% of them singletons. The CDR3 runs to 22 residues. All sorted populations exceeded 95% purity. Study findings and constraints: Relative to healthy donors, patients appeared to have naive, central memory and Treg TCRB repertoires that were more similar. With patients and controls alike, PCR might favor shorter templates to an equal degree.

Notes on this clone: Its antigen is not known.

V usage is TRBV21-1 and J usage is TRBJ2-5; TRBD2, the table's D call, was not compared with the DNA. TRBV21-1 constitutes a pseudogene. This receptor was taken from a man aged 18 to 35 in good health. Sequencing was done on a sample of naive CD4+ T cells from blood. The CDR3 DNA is TGTGCCAGCAGCACAGTTCCCGTGGTGGGACTAGCGGGACCCTCTCGGGGGGAGACCCAGTACTTC. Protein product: CASSTVPVVGLAGPSRGETQYF.